These 28 T cell receptor beta chains came from one sample sequenced in a study of T cells expressing NK-cell markers. TCRdb reprocessed the 5' RACE reads and stores each CDR3 protein as one record, lacking DNA. The repertoire shows 550,000 or so distinct CDR3 sequences; the top ten hold around 4%. Sequenced: blood T cells: a sorted CD56 or NKG2C T cell subset, CD4+ or CD8+ T cells, or bulk PBMC T cells (not recorded which). The source is a man younger than 35 in good health.

The V call is TRBV28, the J call TRBJ2-5; the D call of TRBD1 rests on TCRdb alone, since no DNA is present to check it. Looked up from germline, CDR1 is MDHEN and CDR2 is SYDVKM. This CDR3 is 14 amino acids long. Here the CDR3 reads CASSFWQGRETQYF.

The chain carries TRBV12-3 or TRBV12-4 and TRBJ2-1; the D call of TRBD1 rests on TCRdb alone, since no DNA is present to check it. The CDR3 runs 14 residues. CDR3 amino acids: CASSIQNGNNEQFF.

The chain is built from TRBV24-1 and TRBJ1-2; the TRBD1 assignment by TCRdb is unverifiable without DNA. Looked up from germline, CDR1 is KGHDR and CDR2 is SFDVKD. The CDR3 has 13 amino acids. The CDR3 reads CATRGTGVYGYTF.

This chain links TRBV11-1 with TRBJ2-1; TCRdb's D call, TRBD2, is unchecked because there is no DNA. CDR1 SGHAT and CDR2 FQDESV come from the germline V gene (reference sequence). There are 19 residues in the CDR3. The CDR3 is CASSFPSGSALFGVNEQFF.

The chain links TRBV6-2 or TRBV6-3 to TRBJ2-1. The CDR3 contains 13 residues. CDR1 is MNHEY, CDR2 SVGEGT, per germline. CDR3 sequence reads: CASSFTTYNEQFF.

The V gene is TRBV20-1, the J gene TRBJ2-7; TCRdb gives TRBD1 as the D gene, but with no DNA this cannot be confirmed. The CDR3 length is 13 residues. CDR1 and CDR2 from the germline V gene are DFQATT and SNEGSKA (reference sequence). This CDR3 reads CSARGGGTYEQYF.

V usage is TRBV12-3 or TRBV12-4 and J usage is TRBJ2-1; the TRBD2 assignment by TCRdb is unverifiable without DNA. CDR3 length: 17 amino acids. The CDR3 sequence is CASSFMAGGAGVYEQFF.

The chain's CDR3 is CASSPNSPGLADTQYF. This sequence joins TRBV12-3 or TRBV12-4 and TRBJ2-3; lacking DNA, the TRBD2 call made by TCRdb goes unchecked. The CDR3 length is 16 residues.

The chain joins TRBV6-1 to TRBJ1-2; TCRdb returns TRBD1, unconfirmable since there is no DNA. CDR1 MNHNS and CDR2 SASEGT come from the germline V gene. This CDR3 comprises 16 residues. CDR3 sequence reads: CASSPLRDRADYGYTF.

The chain couples TRBV5-1 to TRBJ2-7; as DNA is missing, the TRBD1 call by TCRdb cannot be tested. CDR1 and CDR2 (germline): SGHRS, YFSETQ. The CDR3 loop spans 16 amino acids. CDR3 region: CASSLSPGRTAHEQYF.

This rearrangement joins TRBV12-3 or TRBV12-4 to TRBJ1-5. The CDR3 has 13 residues. CDR3 amino acids: CASTGWPNQPQHF.

The chain has TRBV24-1 and TRBJ2-2; there is no DNA to check the TCRdb D call of TRBD2. The CDR3 totals 16 residues. The germline V gene encodes CDR1 KGHDR and CDR2 SFDVKD. CDR3 residues: CATSDLGGEATGELFF.

The chain uses TRBV5-5 and TRBJ2-7; TCRdb returns TRBD2, unconfirmable since there is no DNA. CDR1 is SGHKS, CDR2 YYEKEE, per germline (reference sequence). This CDR3 is 15 amino acids long. The CDR3 sequence: CASTIQWLASNEQYF.

The chain carries TRBV28 and TRBJ2-5. Germline CDR1 MDHEN, CDR2 SYDVKM. This CDR3 contains 13 residues. CDR3 sequence: CASSEGWAETQYF.

The V gene is TRBV18, the J gene TRBJ2-3. The CDR3 runs to 11 residues. Per the germline V gene, CDR1 is KGHSH and CDR2 is LQKENI. The CDR3 reads CASSPPGNQYF.

The chain couples TRBV6-1 to TRBJ1-1. The CDR3 has 13 residues. The germline gives CDR1 MNHNS, CDR2 SASEGT. This CDR3 is CASSEIEGTEAFF.

The chain joins TRBV20-1 to TRBJ2-3; TCRdb's D call of TRBD2 is untestable without DNA. Germline V gives CDR1 DFQATT, CDR2 SNEGSKA (reference sequence). The CDR3 is 15 residues long. CDR3 in amino acids: CSARELAEVTDTQYF.

The rearrangement uses TRBV13 and TRBJ2-1. The germline gives CDR1 PRHDT, CDR2 FYEKMQ (reference sequence). This CDR3 is built from 15 residues. This CDR3 reads CASSPGWSSYNEQFF.

Here the CDR3 reads CSVETQGGEKLFF. The V gene is TRBV29-1, the J gene TRBJ1-4. Germline-derived CDR1 and CDR2 are SQVTM and ANQGSEA. The CDR3 has 13 amino acids.

The V gene is TRBV7-9, the J gene TRBJ2-1; TCRdb gives TRBD2 as the D gene, but with no DNA this cannot be confirmed. The CDR3 runs 14 residues. CDR1 is SEHNR, CDR2 FQNEAQ, per germline (reference sequence). CDR3 loop: CASSLGGRAAEQFF.

V usage is TRBV2 and J usage is TRBJ1-4; checking the TCRdb D call of TRBD1 is not possible without DNA. The CDR3 covers 14 residues. Germline V gene lookup returns CDR1 SNHLY and CDR2 FYNNEI. The CDR3 sequence: CASSALPTNEKLFF.

The chain is built from TRBV9 and TRBJ2-1; with no DNA, the TCRdb D assignment of TRBD2 cannot be verified. This CDR3 contains 17 residues. CDR1 is SGDLS and CDR2 is YYNGEE in the germline V gene. The CDR3 loop reads CASSVDPLAGLKNEQFF.

The chain carries TRBV7-8 and TRBJ2-6; the TCRdb D gene call, TRBD2, has no DNA to confirm it. CDR1 and CDR2 from the germline V gene are SGHVS and FQNEAQ. The CDR3 extends over 17 amino acids. This CDR3 is CASGREGSYSGANVLTF.

The V and J genes are TRBV12-5 and TRBJ2-1; checking the TCRdb D call of TRBD2 is not possible without DNA. This CDR3 region has 18 residues. Germline assignment: CDR1 LGHNT and CDR2 FRNRAP. CDR3: CASGRGNLASGRVDEQFF.

This chain links TRBV12-3 or TRBV12-4 with TRBJ2-6; the TCRdb D gene call, TRBD1, has no DNA to confirm it. The CDR3 runs 17 residues. CDR3 residues: CASSLLDRAFGANVLTF.

V and J are TRBV25-1 and TRBJ1-1; TCRdb's D call, TRBD1, is unchecked because there is no DNA. In germline, CDR1 is MGHDK, CDR2 SYGVNS. This CDR3 is built from 16 residues. The CDR3: CASSEYDSLMNTEAFF.

The chain is built from TRBV20-1 and TRBJ2-4; TCRdb picks TRBD2, but there is no DNA to check that call. The CDR3 has 17 amino acids. The germline V gene encodes CDR1 DFQATT and CDR2 SNEGSKA (reference sequence). The CDR3 here is CSALLREGGLAKNIQYF.

This chain links TRBV20-1 with TRBJ2-5; the D call of TRBD2 rests on TCRdb alone, since no DNA is present to check it. The CDR3 extends over 14 amino acids. From germline, CDR1 is DFQATT and CDR2 SNEGSKA (reference sequence). CDR3 protein: CSASPSGWRETQYF.